This T cell receptor beta chain is from a study of T cells in Graves' hyperthyroidism and ophthalmopathy. Notes on the study in general: Most clonotypes expanded in thyroid above 0.001 were likewise present in blood.

There are 15 residues in the CDR3. Looked up from germline, CDR1 is SEHNR and CDR2 is FQNEAQ (reference sequence). The trim removed 8 bases at V and 5 bases at J, leaving 10 bases unmatched. This clonotype was picked up many times. What it binds is not known. The study included ophthalmopathy patients with Clinical Activity Score at least 3, NOSPECS grade at least 4 and duration under 3 months. Approximately 10 ml of fresh peripheral blood supplied the PBMCs. The TCR beta CDR3 regions underwent amplification using RNA transcripts as the source. The study used the HTBI primer set for a first-round RT-PCR of the TCR CDR3. One entry per CDR3 protein results from TCRdb running MiXCR on the multiplex PCR reads. Of hundreds of thousands of distinct CDR3 sequences listed, about 14% are singletons.

The rearrangement uses TRBV7-9 and TRBJ2-1, with 9 nucleotides matching TRBD2. This clonotype originated in a woman between 45 and 65 years old with Graves' ophthalmopathy. Sequenced material: blood. CDR3 protein: CASGFIAGVNNEQFF. As DNA, the CDR3 is TGTGCCAGCGGATTTATAGCGGGAGTTAACAATGAGCAGTTCTTC.